This T cell receptor (beta chain) was found in a study of early T cells in non-severe SARS-CoV-2 infection. Study observations and caveats: Reliance on VDJdb matching favored anti-spike CD8 responses; private and CD4 specificities were missed.

CDR1 MDHEN and CDR2 SYDVKM come from the germline V gene. CDR3 size: 14 residues. Trimming took 4 bases from V and 0 from J, leaving 7 bases between them. TCRdb fed the 5' RACE reads into MiXCR, producing one record per CDR3 protein. The sample has over 30,000 distinct CDR3 sequences, approximately 8.7% seen once; the top ten hold roughly an eighth. Many counts were recorded for this clonotype. What it recognizes is unknown. This TCR derives from an adult who was a healthcare worker with PCR-confirmed SARS-CoV-2 infection or an uninfected control (not recorded which). This chain connects TRBV28 to TRBJ2-1; the D gene is possibly TRBD2 (5 bases). The sequencing used whole blood, collected at baseline. The CDR3 spells CASSSGSSYNEQFF. The CDR3 DNA reads TGTGCCAGCAGTTCGGGAAGCTCCTACAATGAGCAGTTCTTC.